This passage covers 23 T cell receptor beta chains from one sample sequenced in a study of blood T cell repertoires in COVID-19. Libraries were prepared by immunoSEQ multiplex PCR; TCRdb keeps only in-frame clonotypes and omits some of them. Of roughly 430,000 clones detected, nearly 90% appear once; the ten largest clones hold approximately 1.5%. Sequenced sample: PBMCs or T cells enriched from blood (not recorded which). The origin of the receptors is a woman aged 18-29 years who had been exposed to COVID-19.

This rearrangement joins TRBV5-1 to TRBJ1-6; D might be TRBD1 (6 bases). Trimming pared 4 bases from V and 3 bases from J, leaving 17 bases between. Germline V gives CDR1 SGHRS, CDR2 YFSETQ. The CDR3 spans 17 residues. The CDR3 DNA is TGCGCCAGCAGCCTTGAGGTCTCAGGGGACTATAATTCACCCCTCCACTTT. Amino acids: CASSLEVSGDYNSPLHF.

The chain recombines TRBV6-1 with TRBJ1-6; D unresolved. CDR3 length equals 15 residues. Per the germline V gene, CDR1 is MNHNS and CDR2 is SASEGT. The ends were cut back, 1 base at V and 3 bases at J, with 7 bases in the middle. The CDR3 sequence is CASSEGLSYNSPLHF. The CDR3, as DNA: TGTGCCAGCAGTGAAGGACTGAGCTATAATTCACCCCTCCACTTT.

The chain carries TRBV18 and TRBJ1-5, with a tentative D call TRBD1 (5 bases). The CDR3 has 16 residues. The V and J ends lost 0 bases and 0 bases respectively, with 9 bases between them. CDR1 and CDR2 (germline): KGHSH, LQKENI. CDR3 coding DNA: TGTGCCAGCTCACCACCGGGGGGAAATAGCAATCAGCCCCAGCATTTT. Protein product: CASSPPGGNSNQPQHF.

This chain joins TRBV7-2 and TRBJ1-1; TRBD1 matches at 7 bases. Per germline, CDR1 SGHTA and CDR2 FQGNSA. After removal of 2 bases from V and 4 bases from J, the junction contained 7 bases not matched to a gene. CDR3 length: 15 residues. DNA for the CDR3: TGTGCCAGCAGCTTATTCACAGGGGTCGGCACTGAAGCTTTCTTT. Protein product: CASSLFTGVGTEAFF. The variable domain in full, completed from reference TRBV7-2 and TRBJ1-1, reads GAGVSQSPSNKVTEKGKDVELRCDPISGHTALYWYRQSLGQGLEFLIYFQGNSAPDKSGLPSDRFSAERTGGSVSTLTIQRTQQEDSAVYLCASSLFTGVGTEAFFGQGTRLTVV.

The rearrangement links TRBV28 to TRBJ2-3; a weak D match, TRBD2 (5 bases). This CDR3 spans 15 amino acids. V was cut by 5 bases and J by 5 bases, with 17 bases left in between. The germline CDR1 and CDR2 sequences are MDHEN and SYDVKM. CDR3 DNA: TGTGCCAGCAGTCCCCCCTCGCGGGCTGGAGATACGCAGTATTTT. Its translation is CASSPPSRAGDTQYF.

DNA for the CDR3: TGCGCCAGCAGTGACCACTACTATGGCTACACCTTC. This codes for CASSDHYYGYTF. J is TRBJ1-2 and V is TRBV10-1, with no clear D. V gave up 3 bases and J gave up 3 bases, with 5 bases separating them. Germline CDR1 is WNHNN and CDR2 is SYGVQD (reference sequence). The CDR3 runs to 12 residues.

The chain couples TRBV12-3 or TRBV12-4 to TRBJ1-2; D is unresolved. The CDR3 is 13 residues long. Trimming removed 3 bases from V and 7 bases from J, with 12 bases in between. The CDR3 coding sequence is TGTGCCAGCAGTTTTAACCCCGGACTTGGCTACACCTTC. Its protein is CASSFNPGLGYTF.

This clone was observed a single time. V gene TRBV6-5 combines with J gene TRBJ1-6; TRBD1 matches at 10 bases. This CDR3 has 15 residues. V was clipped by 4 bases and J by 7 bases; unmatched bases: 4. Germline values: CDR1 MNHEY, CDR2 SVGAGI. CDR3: CASSSGQGGNSPLHF. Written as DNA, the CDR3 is TGTGCCAGCAGTTCCGGACAGGGGGGCAATTCACCCCTCCACTTT.

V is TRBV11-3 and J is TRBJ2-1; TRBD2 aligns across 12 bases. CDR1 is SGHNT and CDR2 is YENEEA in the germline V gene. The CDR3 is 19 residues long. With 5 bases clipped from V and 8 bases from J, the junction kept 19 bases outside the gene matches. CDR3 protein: CASSLTGPRLAGDGDEQFF. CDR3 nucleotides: TGTGCCAGCAGCCTTACGGGGCCGCGACTAGCGGGAGATGGAGATGAGCAGTTCTTC. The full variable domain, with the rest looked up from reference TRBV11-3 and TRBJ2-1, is EAGVVQSPRYKIIEKKQPVAFWCNPISGHNTLYWYLQNLGQGPELLIRYENEEAVDDSQLPKDRFSAERLKGVDSTLKIQPAELGDSAVYLCASSLTGPRLAGDGDEQFFGPGTRLTVL.

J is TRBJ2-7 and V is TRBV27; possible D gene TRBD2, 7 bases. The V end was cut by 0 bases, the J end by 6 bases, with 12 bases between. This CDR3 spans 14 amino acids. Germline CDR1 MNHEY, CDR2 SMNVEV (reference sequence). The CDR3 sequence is CASSLSKGGREQYF. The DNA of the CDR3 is TGTGCCAGCAGTTTATCTAAGGGGGGGCGCGAGCAGTACTTC.

The CDR3 reads CASSPMEVSRGYTF. The CDR3 region has the DNA TGTGCCAGCTCACCGATGGAGGTGTCTAGGGGCTACACCTTC. The gene calls are TRBV18 and TRBJ1-2; D unresolved. The CDR3 has 14 amino acids. V was cut by 3 bases and J by 8 bases, with 16 bases left in between. The germline V gene encodes CDR1 KGHSH and CDR2 LQKENI.

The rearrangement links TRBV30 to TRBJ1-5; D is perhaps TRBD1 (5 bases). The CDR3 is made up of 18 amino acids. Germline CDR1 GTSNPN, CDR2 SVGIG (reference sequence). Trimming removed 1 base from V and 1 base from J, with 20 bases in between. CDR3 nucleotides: TGTGCCTGGAGTGGATCGGGGGGATGGCTTAGCAGCAATCAGCCCCAGCATTTT. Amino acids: CAWSGSGGWLSSNQPQHF.

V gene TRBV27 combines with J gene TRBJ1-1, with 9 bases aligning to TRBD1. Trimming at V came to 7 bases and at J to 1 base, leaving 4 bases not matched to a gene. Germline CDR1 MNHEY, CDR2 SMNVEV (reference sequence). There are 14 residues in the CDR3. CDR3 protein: CASMLGQGNTEAFF. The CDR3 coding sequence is TGTGCCAGCATGCTGGGACAGGGGAACACTGAAGCTTTCTTT.

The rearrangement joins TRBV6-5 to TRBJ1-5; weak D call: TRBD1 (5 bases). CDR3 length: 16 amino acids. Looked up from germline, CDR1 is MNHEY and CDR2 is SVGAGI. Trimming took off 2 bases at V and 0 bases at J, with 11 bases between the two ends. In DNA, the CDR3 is TGTGCCAGCAGTTACACCGGGACTGATAGCAATCAGCCCCAGCATTTT. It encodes CASSYTGTDSNQPQHF.

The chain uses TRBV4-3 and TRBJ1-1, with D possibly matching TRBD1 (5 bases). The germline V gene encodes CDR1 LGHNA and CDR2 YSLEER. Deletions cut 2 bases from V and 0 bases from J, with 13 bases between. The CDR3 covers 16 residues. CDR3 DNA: TGCGCCAGCAGCCAAAGAGCAGGGCTAATGAACACTGAAGCTTTCTTT. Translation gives CASSQRAGLMNTEAFF.

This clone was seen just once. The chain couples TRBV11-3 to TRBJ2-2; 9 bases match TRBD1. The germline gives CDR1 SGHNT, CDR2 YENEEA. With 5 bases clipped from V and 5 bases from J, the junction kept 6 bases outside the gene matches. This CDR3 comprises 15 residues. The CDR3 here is CASSQTGGLTGELFF. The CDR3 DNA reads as TGTGCCAGCAGCCAGACAGGGGGGTTAACCGGGGAGCTGTTTTTT.

CDR3 nucleotides: TGCAGCGTTCGACAGGGCGGTGAAGCTTTCTTT. Its protein product is CSVRQGGEAFF. This chain links TRBV29-1 with TRBJ1-1, with TRBD1 matching over 7 bases. J lost 7 bases, V lost 5 bases, and 4 bases had no gene match. The germline V gene encodes CDR1 SQVTM and CDR2 ANQGSEA. This CDR3 is built from 11 residues. Supplemented by reference TRBV29-1 and TRBJ1-1, the full variable domain reads SAVISQKPSRDICQRGTSLTIQCQVDSQVTMMFWYRQQPGQSLTLIATANQGSEATYESGFVIDKFPISRPNLTFSTLTVSNMSPEDSSIYLCSVRQGGEAFFGQGTRLTVV.

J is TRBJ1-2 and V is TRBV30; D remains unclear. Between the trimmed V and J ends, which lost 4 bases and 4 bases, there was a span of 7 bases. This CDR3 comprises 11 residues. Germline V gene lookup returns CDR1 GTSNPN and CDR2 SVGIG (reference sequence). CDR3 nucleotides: TGTGCCTGGACAGGTTCCTATGGCTACACCTTC. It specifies CAWTGSYGYTF.

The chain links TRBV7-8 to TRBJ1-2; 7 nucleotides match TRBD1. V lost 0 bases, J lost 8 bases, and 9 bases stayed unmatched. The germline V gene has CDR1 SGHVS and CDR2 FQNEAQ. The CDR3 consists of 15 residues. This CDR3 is CASSLAAQGMGGYTF. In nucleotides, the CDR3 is TGTGCCAGCAGCTTAGCGGCACAGGGGATGGGAGGCTACACCTTC.

The DNA of the CDR3 is TGTGCCAGCAGCTTTGGGGCGGGGGGTAGAAATGAGCAGTTCTTC. As protein: CASSFGAGGRNEQFF. This rearrangement joins TRBV7-8 to TRBJ2-1, with 8 bases fitting TRBD2. The germline V gene encodes CDR1 SGHVS and CDR2 FQNEAQ. The CDR3 covers 15 residues. Losses at the gene ends were 3 bases for V and 7 bases for J; bases not matched to a gene: 8.

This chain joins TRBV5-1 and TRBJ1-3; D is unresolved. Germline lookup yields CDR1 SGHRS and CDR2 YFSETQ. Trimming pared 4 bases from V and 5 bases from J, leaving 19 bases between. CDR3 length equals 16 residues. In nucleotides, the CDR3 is TGCGCCAGCAGCCTATCACCTACTATTCTGAGAAACACCATATATTTT. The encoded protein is CASSLSPTILRNTIYF. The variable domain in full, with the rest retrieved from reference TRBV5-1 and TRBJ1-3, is KAGVTQTPRYLIKTRGQQVTLSCSPISGHRSVSWYQQTPGQGLQFLFEYFSETQRNKGNFPGRFSGRQFSNSRSEMNVSTLELGDSALYLCASSLSPTILRNTIYFGEGSWLTVV.

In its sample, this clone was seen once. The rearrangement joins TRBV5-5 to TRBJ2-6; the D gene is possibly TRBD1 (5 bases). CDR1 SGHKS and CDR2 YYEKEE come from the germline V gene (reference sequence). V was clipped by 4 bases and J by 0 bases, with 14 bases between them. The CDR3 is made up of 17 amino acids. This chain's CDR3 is CASSPSTQGSGANVLTF. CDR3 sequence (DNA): TGTGCCAGCAGCCCGTCTACGCAGGGCTCTGGGGCCAACGTCCTGACTTTC.

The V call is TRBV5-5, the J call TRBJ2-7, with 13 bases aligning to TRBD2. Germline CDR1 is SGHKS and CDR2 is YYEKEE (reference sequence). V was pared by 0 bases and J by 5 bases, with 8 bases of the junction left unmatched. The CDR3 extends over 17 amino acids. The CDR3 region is CASSLGWTSGSNDEQYF. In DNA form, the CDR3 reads TGTGCCAGCAGCTTGGGGTGGACTAGCGGGAGTAACGACGAGCAGTACTTC.